Following are 30 T cell receptor beta chains from one sample sequenced in a study of blood T cell repertoires in COVID-19. Assay used: immunoSEQ multiplex PCR; TCRdb lists only in-frame clones, some missing. The table lists 60,000 or so clones, about nine tenths of them singletons. Material for sequencing was peripheral blood. These receptors were obtained from a human donor with acute or convalescent COVID-19. The donor label of this sample is uncertain.

The chain joins TRBV7-2 to TRBJ1-5, with 9 bases lining up with TRBD1. CDR3 size: 15 residues. Germline V gene sequence: CDR1 SGHTA, CDR2 FQGNSA. The junction had 6 bases not matched to a gene; V was cut back by 5 bases and J by 4 bases. The CDR3 nucleotides are TGTGCCAGCAGCCTGGGACAGGGAGAAAATCAGCCCCAGCATTTT. The encoded protein is CASSLGQGENQPQHF.

The chain recombines TRBV9 with TRBJ1-2; TRBD1 is a possible D gene (5 bases). The V and J ends lost 3 bases and 8 bases respectively, with 23 bases between them. Germline CDR1 is SGDLS and CDR2 is YYNGEE. The CDR3 has 16 amino acids. The chain's CDR3 is CASSAQDRDWAGGYTF. For the CDR3, the DNA is TGTGCCAGCAGCGCACAAGACAGAGACTGGGCTGGGGGCTACACCTTC.

This chain joins TRBV27 and TRBJ2-2; 7 nucleotides match TRBD2. V trimming: 7 bases; J trimming: 2 bases; junction bases outside the gene matches: 4. Per germline, CDR1 MNHEY and CDR2 SMNVEV (reference sequence). CDR3 length equals 14 residues. DNA for the CDR3: TGTGCCAGCAAGGGACTAAAAAACACCGGGGAGCTGTTTTTT. Residues: CASKGLKNTGELFF.

The chain has TRBV28 and TRBJ1-5, with 7 bases that match TRBD1. The germline V gene encodes CDR1 MDHEN and CDR2 SYDVKM. V lost 8 bases, J lost 6 bases, and 7 bases stayed unmatched. This CDR3 comprises 13 residues. Here the CDR3 reads CASRGTALQPQHF. The CDR3 nucleotides read TGTGCCAGCCGAGGGACAGCCCTTCAGCCCCAGCATTTT.

The chain has TRBV28 and TRBJ2-1, with D unresolved. The CDR3 has 14 residues. Between the trimmed V and J ends, which lost 8 bases and 1 base, there was a span of 12 bases. Germline-derived CDR1 and CDR2 are MDHEN and SYDVKM. CDR3 protein: CASVSGSSYNEQFF. DNA of the CDR3: TGTGCCAGCGTGTCGGGTTCGTCCTACAATGAGCAGTTCTTC.

The chain links TRBV7-3 to TRBJ2-5, with TRBD2 matching over 7 bases. The CDR3 runs to 15 residues. Trimming cost V 5 bases and J 4 bases; bases outside gene matches: 10. Germline-derived CDR1 and CDR2 are SGHTA and FQGTGA. CDR3 sequence (DNA): TGTGCCAGCAGCCCCCCAGGGACGGGAGGAGAGACCCAGTACTTC. This translates into CASSPPGTGGETQYF.

The genes are TRBV29-1 and TRBJ2-3; TRBD2 matches at 8 bases. Germline V lookup: CDR1 SQVTM, CDR2 ANQGSEA. The CDR3 is 15 residues long. The junction had 7 bases not matched to a gene; V was cut back by 4 bases and J by 1 base. The CDR3 region is CSVGAGTSGTDTQYF. Here the CDR3 DNA reads TGCAGCGTTGGGGCCGGGACTAGTGGCACAGATACGCAGTATTTT.

The chain is built from TRBV18 and TRBJ2-1; maybe TRBD1 (5 bases). There are 14 residues in the CDR3. Trimming left V 3 bases short and J 2 bases short, with 8 bases between. Looked up from germline, CDR1 is KGHSH and CDR2 is LQKENI. The CDR3 loop reads CASSPDRAYNEQFF. The CDR3 DNA reads as TGTGCCAGCTCACCCGACAGAGCCTACAATGAGCAGTTCTTC.

The CDR3 DNA sequence: TGTGCCAGCTCACCGAGCCGGGGAGGAGGGCTAGAGACCCAGTACTTC. As protein: CASSPSRGGGLETQYF. V is TRBV18 and J is TRBJ2-5; tentative D call: TRBD2 (6 bases). The CDR3 loop spans 16 amino acids. Germline CDR1 and CDR2: KGHSH and LQKENI. The ends were cut back, 3 bases at V and 4 bases at J, with 18 bases in the middle.

This sequence joins TRBV6-5 and TRBJ1-5, with 9 positions matching TRBD1. This CDR3 is 15 amino acids long. Per the germline V gene, CDR1 is MNHEY and CDR2 is SVGAGI. V shed 6 bases, J shed 4 bases, and the junction held 7 bases outside the gene matches. The DNA of the CDR3 is TGTGCCAGCAGCCTGGACAGGGGTAGGAATCAGCCCCAGCATTTT. It translates to CASSLDRGRNQPQHF.

The chain uses TRBV7-2 and TRBJ2-7; 13 bases fit TRBD2. The CDR3 is made up of 16 amino acids. With V trimmed by 5 bases and J by 4 bases, 8 bases remained unmatched. Germline CDR1 reads SGHTA; CDR2 reads FQGNSA. CDR3 region: CASSTGLAGDIYEQYV. As DNA, the CDR3 is TGTGCCAGCAGCACCGGACTAGCGGGGGATATATACGAGCAGTACGTC.

The chain combines TRBV6-1 with TRBJ2-1; D is perhaps TRBD1 (5 bases). This CDR3 region has 14 residues. The germline CDR1 and CDR2 sequences are MNHNS and SASEGT. Trimming left V 3 bases short and J 9 bases short, with 15 bases between. The CDR3 nucleotides read TGTGCCAGCAGTGATACAGGACACTTGGGTGAGCAGTTCTTC. Its translation: CASSDTGHLGEQFF.

The chain links TRBV7-9 to TRBJ2-1; 11 bases are shared with TRBD2. CDR1 and CDR2 (germline): SEHNR, FQNEAQ (reference sequence). The junction had 10 bases not matched to a gene; V was cut back by 1 base and J by 14 bases. The CDR3 is 15 residues long. CDR3 sequence: CASSLDLTSGSKEFF. The DNA for the CDR3 is TGTGCCAGCAGCTTAGATTTAACTAGCGGGAGTAAGGAGTTCTTC.

J is TRBJ2-5 and V is TRBV11-3; tentatively, D is TRBD2 (6 bases). The CDR3 totals 15 residues. The ends were cut back, 1 base at V and 2 bases at J, with 11 bases in the middle. Germline V gives CDR1 SGHNT, CDR2 YENEEA. The CDR3 DNA reads as TGTGCCAGCAGCTTAGGTGGGGCGGGGCAAGAGACCCAGTACTTC. Translating it yields CASSLGGAGQETQYF.

This clone was seen a single time. V is TRBV6-5 and J is TRBJ2-1, with 7 bases identical to TRBD2. Unmatched junction bases numbered 7, after V lost 0 bases and J lost 5 bases. Germline CDR1 is MNHEY and CDR2 is SVGAGI. This CDR3 comprises 16 residues. The CDR3 protein is CASSYSRLAAHNEQFF. CDR3 coding DNA: TGTGCCAGCAGTTACTCGAGGCTAGCGGCCCACAATGAGCAGTTCTTC.

The CDR3 nucleotides read TGCAGTGCTAGAGATCGCGGCCCCGGGTACTTC. Translation: CSARDRGPGYF. V usage is TRBV20-1 and J usage is TRBJ2-5; D remains unclear. The germline V and J ends were trimmed by 0 bases and 13 bases, with 12 bases remaining between them. Germline values: CDR1 DFQATT, CDR2 SNEGSKA (reference sequence). The CDR3 length is 11 residues.

V is TRBV2 and J is TRBJ1-1; D gene ambiguous. This CDR3 comprises 15 residues. Trimming pared 0 bases from V and 4 bases from J, leaving 12 bases between. CDR1 is SNHLY and CDR2 is FYNNEI in the germline V gene. The DNA for the CDR3 is TGTGCCAGCAGTGAAGCGGTTGCCTCGGGCACTGAAGCTTTCTTT. Residues: CASSEAVASGTEAFF.

The V call is TRBV25-1, the J call TRBJ2-7, with 8 bases lining up with TRBD1. Germline loops: CDR1 MGHDK, CDR2 SYGVNS. V shed 6 bases and J 2 bases; nucleotides not matched to a gene: 3. There are 13 residues in the CDR3. The chain's CDR3 is CASRDRGTYEQYF. CDR3 coding DNA: TGTGCCAGCAGAGACAGGGGAACCTACGAGCAGTACTTC.

This rearrangement joins TRBV5-1 to TRBJ1-1; perhaps TRBD1 as D (6 bases). Trimming cost V 5 bases and J 1 base, with 12 bases left between them. Per germline, CDR1 SGHRS and CDR2 YFSETQ. This CDR3 comprises 14 residues. The chain's CDR3 is CASRAGTTNTEAFF. CDR3 in DNA: TGCGCCAGCAGGGCCGGGACAACGAACACTGAAGCTTTCTTT. The entire variable domain, with the rest obtained from reference TRBV5-1 and TRBJ1-1, is as follows: KAGVTQTPRYLIKTRGQQVTLSCSPISGHRSVSWYQQTPGQGLQFLFEYFSETQRNKGNFPGRFSGRQFSNSRSEMNVSTLELGDSALYLCASRAGTTNTEAFFGQGTRLTVV.

This chain links TRBV5-4 with TRBJ1-5; D might be TRBD1 (6 bases). This CDR3 comprises 14 residues. V lost 5 bases to trimming and J lost 2 bases, with 11 bases between them. CDR1 SGHNT and CDR2 YYREEE come from the germline V gene (reference sequence). CDR3 loop: CASRNRVGNQPQHF. The CDR3, as DNA: TGTGCCAGCAGGAACAGGGTTGGCAATCAGCCCCAGCATTTT.

The chain employs TRBV5-1 and TRBJ1-2; D not certain. This CDR3 spans 14 amino acids. V was clipped by 4 bases and J by 0 bases, with 10 bases between them. Germline CDR1 and CDR2: SGHRS and YFSETQ. The chain's CDR3 is CASSPDTSNYGYTF. The CDR3 DNA is TGCGCCAGCAGCCCCGACACTTCTAACTATGGCTACACCTTC.

The V gene is TRBV7-2, the J gene TRBJ1-3; D unresolved. The V and J ends lost 3 bases and 6 bases respectively, with 3 bases between them. Germline V gene data show CDR1 as SGHTA and CDR2 as FQGNSA. CDR3 length: 11 residues. The CDR3 DNA sequence: TGTGCCAGCAGCTTCCAAAACACCATATATTTT. Encoded protein: CASSFQNTIYF.

The chain carries TRBV3-1 (or the pseudogene TRBV3-2) and TRBJ1-1; 9 bases match TRBD1. The CDR3 has 16 residues. Trimming removed 2 bases from V and 1 base from J; junction bases left unmatched: 5. Germline V gene sequence: CDR1 LGHDT, CDR2 YNNKEL (reference sequence). The CDR3 reads CASSQRTGVGNTEAFF. The DNA for the CDR3 is TGTGCCAGCAGCCAAAGGACAGGGGTAGGGAACACTGAAGCTTTCTTT.

This clone showed up just a few times. The chain has TRBV7-3 and TRBJ2-5; 12 bases align to TRBD1. CDR3 length: 16 residues. Per the germline V gene, CDR1 is SGHTA and CDR2 is FQGTGA. The V segment lost 4 bases and the J segment 5 bases; nucleotides outside the gene matches: 8. The CDR3, as DNA: TGTGCCAGCAGCTCTGGGACAGGGGGCGTGTGGGAGACCCAGTACTTC. Translation gives CASSSGTGGVWETQYF.

The chain carries TRBV19 and TRBJ2-4, with TRBD1 matching 9 bases. This CDR3 comprises 18 residues. Germline CDR1 and CDR2: LNHDA and SQIVND (reference sequence). V lost 3 bases and J lost 3; bases outside the gene matches: 12. The CDR3 DNA reads TGTGCCAGTAGTATCACTCGAACAGGGGGCGTTGACAAAAACATTCAGTACTTC. Its translation is CASSITRTGGVDKNIQYF.

This chain connects TRBV5-4 to TRBJ2-4, with TRBD2 as a possible D gene (6 bases). The CDR3 sequence is 17 residues long. The germline V and J ends were trimmed by 4 bases and 3 bases, with 20 bases remaining between them. Per the germline V gene, CDR1 is SGHNT and CDR2 is YYREEE (reference sequence). CDR3 in DNA: TGTGCCAGCAGCCCCAACAGAGGAGGGGAGATCAAAAACATTCAGTACTTC. It is translated as CASSPNRGGEIKNIQYF.

The chain has TRBV29-1 and TRBJ2-7; 13 nucleotides match TRBD2. There are 17 residues in the CDR3. V shed 0 bases, J shed 5 bases, and the junction held 10 bases outside the gene matches. In germline, CDR1 is SQVTM, CDR2 ANQGSEA. CDR3 in DNA: TGCAGCGTTGAAGATCTTCTAACTAGCGGGAGGGTTAACGAGCAGTACTTC. Translated, it gives CSVEDLLTSGRVNEQYF.

The rearrangement uses TRBV6-5 and TRBJ1-6; D might be TRBD1 (5 bases). The CDR3 is 13 amino acids. The ends were cut back, 0 bases at V and 13 bases at J, with 10 bases in the middle. Germline CDR1 reads MNHEY; CDR2 reads SVGAGI. CDR3 nucleotide sequence: TGTGCCAGCAGTTACTCGCGGACAATCCCCCTCCACTTT. It is translated as CASSYSRTIPLHF.

The genes are TRBV3-1 (or the pseudogene TRBV3-2) and TRBJ2-2, with TRBD2 matching 8 bases. The V gene end was trimmed by 0 bases and the J gene end by 0 bases; junction bases not matched to a gene: 15. Germline CDR1 reads LGHDT; CDR2 reads YNNKEL (reference sequence). This CDR3 spans 21 amino acids. CDR3 coding DNA: TGTGCCAGCAGCCAAGAACGGGTCGGAAGCGGGGGTGATACGAACACCGGGGAGCTGTTTTTT. Its translation is CASSQERVGSGGDTNTGELFF.

V and J are TRBV7-8 and TRBJ2-1; 11 nucleotides agree with TRBD1. The J segment lost 8 bases and the V segment lost 3 bases, leaving 3 bases of the junction unmatched. The CDR3 covers 14 residues. Germline CDR1 reads SGHVS; CDR2 reads FQNEAQ. The CDR3 DNA reads TGTGCCAGCAGCTTCCGGGACAGGGGGTATGAGCAGTTCTTC. Protein product: CASSFRDRGYEQFF.